The rows below give T cell receptor beta chains drawn from one sample of a study of pediatric ulcerative colitis. Method: immunoSEQ multiplex PCR; TCRdb's copy keeps in-frame clones and lacks some. Of 20,000 or so clones listed, over 60% are singletons. The source material was gut tissue. All receptors come from a boy younger than 18 with severe ulcerative colitis. Both conserved end residues are part of each CDR3. Fields, in order: J gene, clone size, D gene, V gene, CDR3 protein, CDR3 DNA. The D gene is left open where the match is weak. Not every row has a clone size; where given, it reads once, few, many or a size class.

>TRBJ1-1|.|TRBD1|TRBV20-1
CRGQTNTEAFF
TGCAGGGGACAGACGAACACTGAAGCTTTCTTT
>TRBJ1-2|few|.|TRBV29-1
CSVDVGRYGYTF
TGCAGCGTTGATGTAGGGCGTTATGGCTACACCTTC
>TRBJ2-3|few|.|TRBV29-1
CSVAYLVTDTQYF
TGCAGCGTTGCCTATCTAGTCACAGATACGCAGTATTTT
>TRBJ2-3|.|.|TRBV9
CASSPRHGFGGTDTQYF
TGTGCCAGCAGCCCTAGACATGGATTTGGGGGCACAGATACGCAGTATTTT
>TRBJ1-1|.|.|TRBV6-1
CASVSVVASRWLFF
TGTGCCAGCGTGTCGGTTGTTGCATCCCGCTGGCTTTTCTTT
>TRBJ1-2|.|.|TRBV19
CASSMRSEKPRYGYTF
TGTGCCAGTAGTATGAGGTCGGAGAAGCCCCGCTATGGCTACACCTTC
>TRBJ2-5|few|.|TRBV7-2
CASSLGARETQYF
TGTGCCAGCAGCTTAGGAGCTAGAGAGACCCAGTACTTC
>TRBJ2-3|.|.|TRBV5-1
CASSPPGGSTDTQYF
TGCGCCAGCAGCCCCCCAGGAGGCAGCACAGATACGCAGTATTTT
>TRBJ2-3|.|.|TRBV7-2
CASSPGGAGIKTDTQYF
TGTGCCAGCAGCCCTGGGGGGGCCGGTATAAAAACAGATACGCAGTATTTT
>TRBJ1-1|.|.|TRBV19
CASSIDRGYGTWPTEAFF
TGTGCCAGTAGTATAGATCGCGGGTACGGAACATGGCCCACTGAAGCTTTCTTT
>TRBJ2-7|.|.|TRBV5-1
CASSPNSYEQYF
TGCGCCAGCAGCCCCAACTCCTACGAGCAGTACTTC
>TRBJ1-2|few|TRBD1|TRBV5-8
CASSLFGTGGGYTF
TGTGCCAGCAGCTTGTTTGGGACAGGGGGTGGCTACACCTTC
>TRBJ1-6|.|TRBD1|TRBV7-8
CASRSDRASYNSPLHF
TGTGCCAGCAGAAGTGACAGGGCTTCCTATAATTCACCCCTCCACTTT
>TRBJ2-5|.|TRBD1|TRBV9
CASSVYDRGMGETQYF
TGTGCCAGCAGCGTATATGACAGGGGTATGGGAGAGACCCAGTACTTC
>TRBJ2-1|.|TRBD2|TRBV4-1
CASSPSGGAYNEQFF
TGCGCCAGCAGCCCTAGCGGGGGGGCTTACAATGAGCAGTTCTTC
>TRBJ2-3|.|TRBD2|TRBV7-2
CASSQPSGPGIDTQYF
TGTGCCAGCAGCCAACCTAGCGGACCCGGGATAGATACGCAGTATTTT
>TRBJ2-3|.|.|TRBV7-2
CASSFEGERDTQYF
TGTGCCAGCAGCTTTGAGGGAGAGAGAGATACGCAGTATTTT
>TRBJ1-2|.|TRBD1|TRBV5-6
CASSSQTGARANYGYTF
TGTGCCAGCAGCTCGCAGACAGGGGCGAGAGCTAACTATGGCTACACCTTC
>TRBJ2-7|.|.|TRBV7-9
CASSLAGATYEQYF
TGTGCCAGCAGCTTAGCGGGGGCCACCTACGAGCAGTACTTC
>TRBJ1-4|.|.|TRBV4-3
CASSQEGQTYNEKLFF
TGCGCCAGCAGCCAAGAAGGACAGACGTATAATGAAAAACTGTTTTTT
>TRBJ1-2|.|TRBD1|TRBV19
CASTFLGGGYGYTF
TGTGCCAGTACCTTCCTAGGGGGCGGGTATGGCTACACCTTC
>TRBJ1-4|.|TRBD1|TRBV10-3
CAIRGQGANEKLFF
TGTGCCATCAGGGGACAGGGGGCTAATGAAAAACTGTTTTTT
>TRBJ1-2|medium-sized|.|TRBV4-2
CASSQAGAGGNMRYTF
TGTGCCAGCAGCCAGGCCGGGGCCGGGGGTAACATGCGCTACACCTTC
>TRBJ1-1|.|.|TRBV7-9
CASSSIRGRDAIEAFF
TGTGCCAGCAGCTCGATACGGGGCAGGGATGCGATTGAAGCTTTCTTT
>TRBJ1-6|.|TRBD1|TRBV28
CASSLPGQGVNSPLHF
TGTGCCAGCAGTCTCCCGGGACAGGGGGTTAATTCACCCCTCCACTTT
>TRBJ1-4|once|.|TRBV6-6
CASRWGEKLFF
TGTGCCAGCAGGTGGGGTGAAAAACTGTTTTTT